Below, 27 T cell receptor beta chains from the same sample are listed, as sequenced in a study of cytomegalovirus exposure and HLA in healthy donors. PCR employed 60 Vbeta and 13 Jbeta primers. Repertoires were generated with immunoSEQ multiplex PCR, while TCRdb's copy carries only in-frame clones and drops some. The sample has approximately 170,000 clones, just over 75% seen once. The specimen was PBMCs. All receptors come from a woman aged 25-40 years in good health and CMV-seropositive.

The gene calls are TRBV7-2 and TRBJ2-5; 7 positions agree with TRBD1. The germline gives CDR1 SGHTA, CDR2 FQGNSA. J gave up 5 bases and V 5 bases, and 5 bases lay outside the gene matches. This CDR3 is built from 13 residues. This CDR3 reads CASSLTGTETQYF. CDR3 in DNA: TGTGCCAGCAGCCTGACAGGGACGGAGACCCAGTACTTC.

This clone was seen only a few times. The chain is built from TRBV28 and TRBJ1-5, with 9 bases fitting TRBD1. Germline trimming cut 4 bases from V and 0 bases from J; bases unmatched to any gene: 16. Germline CDR1 is MDHEN and CDR2 is SYDVKM. The CDR3 is 20 residues long. The CDR3 here is CASSSHGKLPGQGSNQPQHF. The CDR3 DNA is TGTGCCAGCAGTTCACATGGCAAGCTACCGGGACAGGGTAGCAATCAGCCCCAGCATTTT.

The chain recombines TRBV11-2 with TRBJ2-1; 12 bases fit TRBD2. CDR3 length: 15 amino acids. V dropped 6 bases and J dropped 9; count of bases not matched to a gene: 9. Germline V gene lookup returns CDR1 SGHAT and CDR2 FQNNGV. CDR3 in amino acids: CASSTTSGSFSEQFF. The CDR3 bases are TGTGCCAGCAGTACGACTAGCGGGAGCTTTTCTGAGCAGTTCTTC.

This sequence joins TRBV28 and TRBJ2-5; the D gene is possibly TRBD1 (5 bases). There are 13 residues in the CDR3. The V gene's germline CDR1 is MDHEN and CDR2 SYDVKM. The V gene lost 5 bases and the J gene lost 9 bases, with 16 bases spanning the gap. The CDR3 coding sequence is TGTGCCAGCAGTGCCCAGGGAAGATGGTCCCAGTACTTC. Its translation: CASSAQGRWSQYF.

The chain's CDR3 is CASSTTLTGGGGEKLFF. DNA of the CDR3: TGTGCCAGTAGTACAACTCTGACAGGGGGCGGCGGAGAAAAACTGTTTTTT. The rearrangement links TRBV19 to TRBJ1-4; 10 positions agree with TRBD1. The CDR3 extends over 17 amino acids. Germline CDR1 LNHDA, CDR2 SQIVND (reference sequence). The V segment lost 4 bases and the J segment 8 bases; nucleotides outside the gene matches: 13.

The V call is TRBV6-6, the J call TRBJ1-5; the D gene is possibly TRBD1 (6 bases). V was cut by 4 bases and J by 5 bases, with 9 bases left in between. From germline, CDR1 is MNHNY and CDR2 SVGAGI (reference sequence). The length of the CDR3 is 13 residues. The CDR3 is CASSSQGDQPQHF. CDR3 in DNA: TGTGCCAGCAGTTCACAGGGAGATCAGCCCCAGCATTTT.

V is TRBV27 and J is TRBJ1-5, with 8 bases aligning to TRBD1. The CDR3 consists of 14 residues. The ends lost 5 bases at V and 3 bases at J; junction bases unmatched: 3. Germline V lookup: CDR1 MNHEY, CDR2 SMNVEV (reference sequence). The CDR3 loop is CASSRQGINQPQHF. CDR3 DNA sequence: TGTGCCAGCAGTCGACAGGGGATCAATCAGCCCCAGCATTTT.

The genes are TRBV5-1 and TRBJ2-5, with TRBD1 as a possible D gene (6 bases). This CDR3 has 15 amino acids. CDR1 is SGHRS and CDR2 is YFSETQ in the germline V gene. With 1 base removed from V and 1 base from J, the gap between germline ends came to 11 bases. The CDR3 DNA reads TGCGCCAGCAGCTTGACGACAGGCTTCCAAGAGACCCAGTACTTC. Its translation: CASSLTTGFQETQYF.

V gene TRBV19 combines with J gene TRBJ1-1, with 7 nucleotides matching TRBD1. Per the germline V gene, CDR1 is LNHDA and CDR2 is SQIVND (reference sequence). The trim removed 5 bases at V and 0 bases at J, leaving 12 bases unmatched. The CDR3 spans 17 residues. CDR3 amino acids: CASSPSPGTAMNTEAFF. The CDR3 region has the DNA TGTGCCAGTAGTCCGAGCCCCGGGACAGCGATGAACACTGAAGCTTTCTTT. Combining the CDR3 with reference TRBV19 and TRBJ1-1 gives the whole variable domain DGGITQSPKYLFRKEGQNVTLSCEQNLNHDAMYWYRQDPGQGLRLIYYSQIVNDFQKGDIAEGYSVSREKKESFPLTVTSAQKNPTAFYLCASSPSPGTAMNTEAFFGQGTRLTVV.

V is TRBV4-1 and J is TRBJ2-7; 8 positions agree with TRBD2. Germline V gene data show CDR1 as MGHRA and CDR2 as YSYEKL. This CDR3 region has 15 residues. The junction had 9 bases not matched to a gene; V was cut back by 4 bases and J by 4 bases. CDR3 region: CASSREGLEVYEQYF. The CDR3 bases are TGCGCCAGCAGCCGCGAGGGACTAGAAGTTTACGAGCAGTACTTC.

Here the CDR3 reads CASSQDTLYNEQFF. The CDR3 bases are TGCGCCAGCAGCCAAGATACCCTATACAATGAGCAGTTCTTC. The gene calls are TRBV4-3 and TRBJ2-1; D not certain. Germline CDR1 LGHNA, CDR2 YSLEER. V was cut by 0 bases and J by 4 bases, with 7 bases left in between. The CDR3 runs 14 residues.

The rearrangement uses TRBV10-3 and TRBJ1-2, with no clear D. The CDR3 covers 12 residues. Trimming stripped 6 bases from V and 4 bases from J, with 9 bases between. Germline V lookup: CDR1 ENHRY, CDR2 SYGVKD. The CDR3: CAISGESYGYTF. The CDR3 bases are TGTGCCATCAGCGGGGAGAGCTATGGCTACACCTTC.

The rearrangement joins TRBV6-6 to TRBJ2-1, with a possible D match to TRBD2 (6 bases). Germline assignment: CDR1 MNHNY and CDR2 SVGAGI (reference sequence). V was shortened by 4 bases and J by 4 bases, with 11 bases between the two germline ends. This CDR3 comprises 14 residues. This chain's CDR3 is CASSSKTSYNEQFF. CDR3 coding DNA: TGTGCCAGCAGTTCAAAGACTAGTTACAATGAGCAGTTCTTC.

This rearrangement joins TRBV5-1 to TRBJ1-2, with D perhaps TRBD1 (5 bases). From germline, CDR1 is SGHRS and CDR2 YFSETQ. The ends were cut back, 3 bases at V and 5 bases at J, with 14 bases in the middle. CDR3 length equals 14 residues. The CDR3 loop reads CASSSQPGGYGYTF. Written as DNA, the CDR3 is TGCGCCAGCAGCTCCCAGCCTGGGGGGTATGGCTACACCTTC.

The J gene is TRBJ2-5, the V gene TRBV19; D ambiguous. This CDR3 has 13 amino acids. Trimming took off 11 bases at V and 0 bases at J, with 13 bases between the two ends. Germline V gene lookup returns CDR1 LNHDA and CDR2 SQIVND (reference sequence). The chain's CDR3 is CAGPAGDQETQYF. For the CDR3, the DNA is TGTGCCGGGCCGGCAGGCGACCAAGAGACCCAGTACTTC.

V and J are TRBV9 and TRBJ2-5, with D possibly being TRBD2 (6 bases). The germline gives CDR1 SGDLS, CDR2 YYNGEE. Trimming pared 4 bases from V and 7 bases from J, leaving 20 bases between. The CDR3 is 15 amino acids. The CDR3 DNA reads as TGTGCCAGCAGCTCGGGAGAAGGGGAGATGCCGACCCAGTACTTC. Amino acids: CASSSGEGEMPTQYF. Drawing the rest from reference TRBV9 and TRBJ2-5, the complete variable domain is DSGVTQTPKHLITATGQRVTLRCSPRSGDLSVYWYQQSLDQGLQFLIQYYNGEERAKGNILERFSAQQFPDLHSELNLSSLELGDSALYFCASSSGEGEMPTQYFGPGTRLLVL.

V is TRBV9 and J is TRBJ1-6; D is ambiguous. Trimming stripped 0 bases from V and 7 bases from J, with 11 bases between. Germline-derived CDR1 and CDR2 are SGDLS and YYNGEE. This CDR3 comprises 15 residues. The CDR3 region has the DNA TGTGCCAGCAGCGTAGCGGGTGGATCCAATTCACCCCTCCACTTT. Translated, it gives CASSVAGGSNSPLHF.

This clone was seen a single time. The gene calls are TRBV5-1 and TRBJ2-3; D possibly corresponds to TRBD1 (6 bases). Germline assignment: CDR1 SGHRS and CDR2 YFSETQ. The CDR3 covers 14 residues. V was shortened by 4 bases and J by 3 bases, with 12 bases between the two germline ends. The CDR3 reads CASSPGAKTDTQYF. The CDR3, as DNA: TGCGCCAGCAGCCCAGGGGCCAAAACAGATACGCAGTATTTT. The entire variable domain, with the rest obtained from reference TRBV5-1 and TRBJ2-3, is as follows: KAGVTQTPRYLIKTRGQQVTLSCSPISGHRSVSWYQQTPGQGLQFLFEYFSETQRNKGNFPGRFSGRQFSNSRSEMNVSTLELGDSALYLCASSPGAKTDTQYFGPGTRLTVL.

CDR3: CASSFSGGTYNEQFF. CDR3 in DNA: TGTGCCAGCAGTTTTAGCGGGGGGACTTACAATGAGCAGTTCTTC. V gene TRBV2 combines with J gene TRBJ2-1; 10 positions agree with TRBD2. This CDR3 has 15 amino acids. Germline CDR1 SNHLY, CDR2 FYNNEI. V dropped 5 bases and J dropped 4; count of bases not matched to a gene: 5.

This chain uses TRBV7-2 with TRBJ2-7; perhaps TRBD2 as D (5 bases). V was clipped by 5 bases and J by 7 bases, with 24 bases between them. Germline V gene data show CDR1 as SGHTA and CDR2 as FQGNSA. This CDR3 region has 16 residues. For the CDR3, the DNA is TGTGCCAGCAGCCTAAAATGGGGAGATAGACTGCGGGAGCAGTACTTC. Amino acids: CASSLKWGDRLREQYF.

This chain's CDR3 is CASSEAKKTGGLDEKLFF. CDR3 nucleotide sequence: TGTGCCAGCAGTGAGGCAAAGAAAACAGGGGGTCTCGATGAAAAACTGTTTTTT. V usage is TRBV6-1 and J usage is TRBJ1-4; 8 bases map to TRBD1. This CDR3 region has 18 residues. Losses at the gene ends were 3 bases for V and 6 bases for J; bases not matched to a gene: 15. Germline loops: CDR1 MNHNS, CDR2 SASEGT.

The J gene is TRBJ2-3, the V gene TRBV9, with 12 bases identical to TRBD2. Trimming cost V 1 base and J 5 bases; bases outside gene matches: 5. Germline V gives CDR1 SGDLS, CDR2 YYNGEE. The CDR3 length is 16 residues. CDR3 in amino acids: CASSVNQLAGGDTQYF. As DNA, the CDR3 is TGTGCCAGCAGCGTAAATCAACTAGCGGGGGGAGATACGCAGTATTTT.

For the CDR3, the DNA is TGTGCCAGCAGTCAAATGTCCGGGGCAGATACGCAGTATTTT. Its translation is CASSQMSGADTQYF. The V gene is TRBV7-2, the J gene TRBJ2-3; a weak D match, TRBD2 (5 bases). Germline V gene data show CDR1 as SGHTA and CDR2 as FQGNSA. Trimming took 6 bases from V and 4 from J, leaving 14 bases between them. The CDR3 is 14 amino acids.

The V gene is TRBV7-9, the J gene TRBJ2-1, with 7 nucleotides matching TRBD1. The ends lost 5 bases at V and 8 bases at J; junction bases unmatched: 12. Germline V CDR1 and CDR2: SEHNR, FQNEAQ (reference sequence). The CDR3 contains 15 residues. The chain's CDR3 is CASSREGAPSDEQFF. The CDR3 region has the DNA TGTGCCAGCAGCCGCGAGGGGGCGCCCTCGGATGAGCAGTTCTTC.

The chain employs TRBV5-4 and TRBJ2-7, with 7 bases aligning to TRBD1. V was pared by 3 bases and J by 3 bases, with 12 bases of the junction left unmatched. Per the germline V gene, CDR1 is SGHNT and CDR2 is YYREEE (reference sequence). CDR3 length: 16 amino acids. In DNA, the CDR3 is TGTGCCAGCAGCTCTCTAAGACAGGGTTCGGGCTACGAGCAGTACTTC. This sequence encodes CASSSLRQGSGYEQYF.

V and J are TRBV27 and TRBJ1-1; 7 bases fit TRBD1. Trimming at V came to 4 bases and at J to 2 bases, leaving 10 bases not matched to a gene. The CDR3 has 16 residues. The germline CDR1 and CDR2 sequences are MNHEY and SMNVEV (reference sequence). For the CDR3, the DNA is TGTGCCAGCAGTTCCCTAGACAGGGCCATAAACACTGAAGCTTTCTTT. The encoded protein is CASSSLDRAINTEAFF.

V and J are TRBV19 and TRBJ1-1; 8 nucleotides align to TRBD1. CDR1 LNHDA and CDR2 SQIVND come from the germline V gene (reference sequence). Trimming took 9 bases from V and 4 from J; bases not matched to a gene: 13. This CDR3 is 15 amino acids long. The CDR3, as DNA: TGTGCCAGCTTATCAGGGGGCGCAGGTATCACTGAAGCTTTCTTT. Its translation is CASLSGGAGITEAFF.